The 16 T cell receptor beta chains below were found in one sample sequenced in a study of blood T cell repertoires in COVID-19. Sequencing was performed with immunoSEQ multiplex PCR; in TCRdb, only in-frame clones are kept and a portion is missing. The repertoire holds a few hundred thousand clones, with approximately 90% as singletons. The sequenced sample consisted of PBMCs or T cells enriched from blood (not recorded which). The source is a woman aged 40-49 years who had recovered from COVID-19.

This chain uses TRBV7-9 with TRBJ2-5; maybe TRBD1 (6 bases). The CDR3 covers 13 residues. Trimming removed 5 bases from V and 5 bases from J, with 12 bases in between. CDR1 SEHNR and CDR2 FQNEAQ come from the germline V gene (reference sequence). Written as DNA, the CDR3 is TGTGCCAGCAGCCTTACAGGGCTGGAGACCCAGTACTTC. It is translated as CASSLTGLETQYF.

V is TRBV5-1 and J is TRBJ2-3; possible D gene TRBD1, 5 bases. Germline values: CDR1 SGHRS, CDR2 YFSETQ. The CDR3 totals 17 residues. Trimming stripped 6 bases from V and 8 bases from J, with 28 bases between. CDR3 in amino acids: CASNIGFDSTIGGTQYF. The CDR3 DNA reads as TGCGCCAGCAACATCGGTTTCGACAGTACGATCGGCGGTACGCAGTATTTT.

J is TRBJ2-2 and V is TRBV5-5, with TRBD2 as a possible D gene (6 bases). The germline V and J ends were trimmed by 4 bases and 0 bases, with 13 bases remaining between them. The CDR3 covers 16 residues. CDR1 is SGHKS and CDR2 is YYEKEE in the germline V gene (reference sequence). CDR3 protein: CASSRSGLPNTGELFF. In DNA form, the CDR3 reads TGTGCCAGCAGCCGGAGCGGACTACCGAACACCGGGGAGCTGTTTTTT.

This chain's CDR3 is CSASDRETQYF. The CDR3 DNA reads TGCAGTGCTTCGGACAGGGAGACCCAGTACTTC. This chain links TRBV20-1 with TRBJ2-5, with 7 nucleotides matching TRBD1. The ends lost 5 bases at V and 5 bases at J; junction bases unmatched: 2. In germline, CDR1 is DFQATT, CDR2 SNEGSKA (reference sequence). This CDR3 contains 11 residues.

This sequence joins TRBV5-8 and TRBJ2-5; 7 positions match TRBD2. The CDR3 is made up of 16 amino acids. Germline CDR1 is SGHTS and CDR2 is YDEGEE. The V and J ends lost 0 bases and 2 bases, in that order; junction bases with no gene match: 7. CDR3 protein: CASSLEGLAEQETQYF. Written as DNA, the CDR3 is TGTGCCAGCAGCTTGGAAGGGCTAGCGGAACAAGAGACCCAGTACTTC.

This rearrangement joins TRBV21-1 to TRBJ1-1; the D call TRBD1 from the table was never checked on the DNA. TRBV21-1 is designated a pseudogene. The CDR3 covers 12 residues. The CDR3 DNA is TGTGCCAGACCGGGACAGGGAATTGAAGCTTTCTTT. Residues: CARPGQGIEAFF.

The chain couples TRBV7-7 to TRBJ2-2; unclear D gene. Per the germline V gene, CDR1 is SSHAT and CDR2 is FNYEAQ (reference sequence). The CDR3 has 13 residues. With 2 bases removed from V and 5 bases from J, the gap between germline ends came to 6 bases. The CDR3 reads CASSLSVTGELFF. DNA of the CDR3: TGTGCCAGCAGCTTATCCGTAACCGGGGAGCTGTTTTTT.

Only a few counts were recorded for this clone. The CDR3 DNA sequence: TGTGCCAGCAGCTTAGTACAGGGGTCCTATGGCTACACCTTC. It encodes CASSLVQGSYGYTF. This chain links TRBV7-2 with TRBJ1-2, with 7 bases fitting TRBD1. CDR3 length: 14 amino acids. Losses at the gene ends were 1 base for V and 4 bases for J; bases not matched to a gene: 3. Per germline, CDR1 SGHTA and CDR2 FQGNSA.

V gene TRBV7-2 combines with J gene TRBJ1-5; D is undetermined. Germline V lookup: CDR1 SGHTA, CDR2 FQGNSA. This CDR3 contains 13 residues. With 5 bases removed from V and 4 bases from J, the gap between germline ends came to 9 bases. CDR3 DNA sequence: TGTGCCAGCAGCATTACAGAGAATCAGCCCCAGCATTTT. Its translation: CASSITENQPQHF.

The chain joins TRBV27 to TRBJ2-7, with 8 nucleotides matching TRBD2. J gave up 3 bases and V 10 bases, and 14 bases lay outside the gene matches. CDR3 length equals 15 residues. Germline V gene lookup returns CDR1 MNHEY and CDR2 SMNVEV (reference sequence). The CDR3 region has the DNA TGTGCCACCCGCGGGGGGCAATTAGGGGGCTACGAGCAGTACTTC. As protein: CATRGGQLGGYEQYF.

The chain links TRBV5-4 to TRBJ1-1; D is ambiguous. Germline loops: CDR1 SGHNT, CDR2 YYREEE (reference sequence). The length of the CDR3 is 11 residues. The V end lost 1 base, the J end lost 7 bases, and 5 bases lay between the germline ends. CDR3 protein: CASSLYSEAFF. CDR3 in DNA: TGTGCCAGCAGCTTGTACAGTGAAGCTTTCTTT.

The chain's CDR3 is CASRGAYEQYF. Written as DNA, the CDR3 is TGTGCCAGCAGGGGCGCCTACGAGCAGTACTTC. The V and J genes are TRBV2 and TRBJ2-7; no firm D call. This CDR3 spans 11 amino acids. V shed 6 bases and J shed 2 bases, with 5 bases lying between them. Germline assignment: CDR1 SNHLY and CDR2 FYNNEI.

The chain is built from TRBV28 and TRBJ2-7, with D unclear. The CDR3 contains 13 residues. Looked up from germline, CDR1 is MDHEN and CDR2 is SYDVKM. Deletions cut 3 bases from V and 3 bases from J, with 9 bases between. In DNA, the CDR3 is TGTGCCAGCAGTTTCGGTCTGAACTACGAGCAGTACTTC. Residues: CASSFGLNYEQYF.

The chain uses TRBV13 and TRBJ2-1; 7 nucleotides match TRBD2. Germline CDR1 and CDR2: PRHDT and FYEKMQ (reference sequence). The CDR3 loop spans 16 amino acids. The junction had 7 bases not matched to a gene; V was cut back by 2 bases and J by 3 bases. The CDR3 spells CASSLTTGGNYNEQFF. CDR3 DNA: TGTGCCAGCAGCTTAACCACGGGAGGAAACTACAATGAGCAGTTCTTC.

The chain combines TRBV5-1 with TRBJ1-3; TRBD1 matches 7 bases. The CDR3 totals 14 residues. The ends lost 3 bases at V and 1 base at J; junction bases unmatched: 1. The V gene's germline CDR1 is SGHRS and CDR2 YFSETQ. The CDR3 DNA reads as TGCGCCAGCAGCTCGGGACAGTCTGGAAACACCATATATTTT. It encodes CASSSGQSGNTIYF.

This clone was seen only once. V gene TRBV5-1 combines with J gene TRBJ2-2, with D tentatively TRBD2 (6 bases). CDR1 is SGHRS, CDR2 YFSETQ, per germline. Trimming took off 0 bases at V and 4 bases at J, with 13 bases between the two ends. CDR3 length: 16 amino acids. Here the CDR3 DNA reads TGCGCCAGCAGCTTGGAAGGCGGGACGGGCACCGGGGAGCTGTTTTTT. Its protein is CASSLEGGTGTGELFF.